Following are 26 T cell receptor beta chains from one sample sequenced in a study of CXCR3-negative and CXCR3-positive naive CD8 T cells. Findings and limits, study-wide: For CXCR3-positive naive cells, TRB CDR3s were more hydrophobic than those of CXCR3-negative naive cells.

UMI-labeled 5' RACE TRB cDNA libraries were prepared from the cells. Each CDR3 protein gets one entry in TCRdb, which reprocessed the 5' RACE reads and gives no DNA. Its table lists 85,000 to 130,000 distinct CDR3 sequences. Antigens for these TCRs are unknown. Sequencing used naive CXCR3+ CD8+ T cells from blood. Subset in this sample: CD45RO-CCR7+CD27+CD95- naive CD8+ T cells expressing CXCR3 (TNR3+). The receptor source for this set is a human donor in good health. Some clones in this sample may be carry-over from other donors' samples.

The V gene is TRBV6-5, the J gene TRBJ2-7; the TCRdb call, TRBD1, lacks DNA for checking. This CDR3 is 13 amino acids long. Germline V gives CDR1 MNHEY, CDR2 SVGAGI. CDR3 protein: CASSYDTGYEQYF.

This chain connects TRBV7-8 to TRBJ1-2. Germline V gene data show CDR1 as SGHVS and CDR2 as FQNEAQ. The CDR3 contains 16 residues. Here the CDR3 reads CASSILIMDYQYGYTF.

The chain couples TRBV7-9 to TRBJ2-7; TCRdb reports TRBD2, a call that lacks DNA to check it against. Per germline, CDR1 SEHNR and CDR2 FQNEAQ (reference sequence). The CDR3 is made up of 13 amino acids. CDR3 residues: CASSPAGGYEQYF.

This rearrangement joins TRBV12-3 or TRBV12-4 to TRBJ1-2; TCRdb returns TRBD1, unconfirmable since there is no DNA. The CDR3 has 13 residues. The CDR3 spells CASSQGQGWGYTF.

The V and J genes are TRBV9 and TRBJ1-2. The CDR3 covers 12 residues. Germline V gene sequence: CDR1 SGDLS, CDR2 YYNGEE. The CDR3: CASSVGTSRYTF.

The rearrangement links TRBV21-1 to TRBJ2-7. TRBV21-1 is a documented pseudogene. This CDR3 is built from 17 residues. The CDR3 reads CASSKALRQTHSYEQYF.

CDR3 residues: CASRRKGLVLSGTDTQYF. The chain has TRBV27 and TRBJ2-3; TCRdb gives TRBD2 as the D gene, but with no DNA this cannot be confirmed. Germline CDR1 reads MNHEY; CDR2 reads SMNVEV (reference sequence). This CDR3 spans 18 amino acids.

The V and J genes are TRBV21-1 and TRBJ2-4; TCRdb designates TRBD1, a call that cannot be tested without DNA. TRBV21-1 is given as a pseudogene. The CDR3 covers 13 residues. The CDR3 protein is CASLTGTRNIQYF.

The chain carries TRBV30 and TRBJ2-2; TCRdb's D call of TRBD2 is untestable without DNA. This CDR3 is built from 14 residues. The germline V gene encodes CDR1 GTSNPN and CDR2 SVGIG (reference sequence). The CDR3 is CALSGTRRTGELFF.

The genes are TRBV7-6 and TRBJ2-1; TCRdb designates TRBD2, a call that cannot be tested without DNA. This CDR3 is built from 16 residues. Germline V lookup: CDR1 SGHVS, CDR2 FNYEAQ. CDR3 sequence: CASSRTPGTRDNEQFF.

The chain employs TRBV6-5 and TRBJ2-5; lacking DNA, the TRBD1 call made by TCRdb goes unchecked. The germline V gene has CDR1 MNHEY and CDR2 SVGAGI. CDR3 length: 15 residues. CDR3 sequence: CASSYSDRGIETQYF.

This chain links TRBV27 with TRBJ1-1. CDR3 size: 15 residues. Germline V CDR1 and CDR2: MNHEY, SMNVEV (reference sequence). CDR3 sequence reads: CASSLYGRMNTEAFF.

J is TRBJ1-1 and V is TRBV4-1. Germline loops: CDR1 MGHRA, CDR2 YSYEKL. This CDR3 region has 14 residues. The CDR3 reads CASSQVNDDTEAFF.

V and J are TRBV19 and TRBJ2-3; the D call from TCRdb, TRBD1, cannot be confirmed without DNA. The CDR3 spans 15 residues. The germline CDR1 and CDR2 sequences are LNHDA and SQIVND (reference sequence). The CDR3 sequence: CASSIAAGGTDTQYF.

The V gene is TRBV28, the J gene TRBJ1-1; lacking DNA, the TRBD1 call made by TCRdb goes unchecked. The CDR3 covers 13 residues. The V gene's germline CDR1 is MDHEN and CDR2 SYDVKM. CDR3 sequence reads: CASSFRGYTEAFF.

This chain joins TRBV7-8 and TRBJ2-2; the D gene TCRdb calls, TRBD1, cannot be checked with no DNA. CDR1 is SGHVS and CDR2 is FQNEAQ in the germline V gene. The CDR3 has 14 amino acids. The CDR3 protein is CAIEQGINTGELFF.

The V and J genes are TRBV4-3 and TRBJ1-2; the D call of TRBD1 rests on TCRdb alone, since no DNA is present to check it. This CDR3 is built from 16 residues. Germline V CDR1 and CDR2: LGHNA, YSLEER. This chain's CDR3 is CASSQGISGTGDGYTF.

The chain combines TRBV9 with TRBJ1-2; TCRdb gives TRBD1 as the D gene, but with no DNA this cannot be confirmed. Per the germline V gene, CDR1 is SGDLS and CDR2 is YYNGEE. The CDR3 is made up of 14 amino acids. The CDR3 sequence is CASSEQGSYYGYTF.

CDR3 region: CSVKGQNYEQYF. The chain is built from TRBV29-1 and TRBJ2-7; TCRdb reports TRBD1, a call that lacks DNA to check it against. CDR3 size: 12 residues. Germline assignment: CDR1 SQVTM and CDR2 ANQGSEA.

V usage is TRBV14 and J usage is TRBJ2-1; TCRdb names TRBD1, which stays unverified in the absence of DNA. CDR3 size: 16 residues. Germline CDR1 is SGHDN and CDR2 is FVKESK. CDR3 sequence reads: CASSQVEYREYNEQFF.

The rearrangement uses TRBV7-2 and TRBJ1-1. Germline V gene lookup returns CDR1 SGHTA and CDR2 FQGNSA. CDR3 size: 14 residues. This CDR3 is CASSFIMENTEAFF. The full variable domain, its missing parts supplied by reference TRBV7-2 and TRBJ1-1, is GAGVSQSPSNKVTEKGKDVELRCDPISGHTALYWYRQSLGQGLEFLIYFQGNSAPDKSGLPSDRFSAERTGGSVSTLTIQRTQQEDSAVYLCASSFIMENTEAFFGQGTRLTVV.

V gene TRBV29-1 combines with J gene TRBJ1-6; TCRdb picks TRBD1, but there is no DNA to check that call. The CDR3 sequence is 13 residues long. CDR1 and CDR2 from the germline V gene are SQVTM and ANQGSEA. CDR3 in amino acids: CSVRTGTGSPLHF.

V is TRBV10-3 and J is TRBJ2-3; TCRdb returns TRBD2, unconfirmable since there is no DNA. This CDR3 contains 16 residues. In germline, CDR1 is ENHRY, CDR2 SYGVKD. CDR3 sequence: CAISDPSGYSTDTQYF.

This chain links TRBV12-3 or TRBV12-4 with TRBJ1-1; TCRdb gives TRBD1 as the D gene, but with no DNA this cannot be confirmed. CDR3 length: 15 amino acids. The CDR3 sequence: CASSLGGQGNTEAFF.

The chain carries TRBV28 and TRBJ1-1; TCRdb indicates TRBD1, and absent DNA this call remains unverified. Germline CDR1 MDHEN, CDR2 SYDVKM. This CDR3 is 16 amino acids long. The CDR3 sequence: CASSLRLTGENTEAFF. Full variable domain (outside the CDR3, taken from reference TRBV28 and TRBJ1-1): DVKVTQSSRYLVKRTGEKVFLECVQDMDHENMFWYRQDPGLGLRLIYFSYDVKMKEKGDIPEGYSVSREKKERFSLILESASTNQTSMYLCASSLRLTGENTEAFFGQGTRLTVV.

The chain employs TRBV5-8 and TRBJ2-1; the TCRdb call, TRBD1, lacks DNA for checking. Germline CDR1 and CDR2: SGHTS and YDEGEE. There are 16 residues in the CDR3. CDR3 in amino acids: CASSRTGTGLRYEQFF.